This T cell receptor beta chain was recovered during a study of siplizumab effects on memory and regulatory T cells. Trimming left V 1 base short and J 4 bases short, with 10 bases between. Germline V lookup: CDR1 MNHNS, CDR2 SASEGT. The CDR3 consists of 14 residues. Only in-frame clones appear in the TCRdb table, and some are missing; sequencing was by immunoSEQ multiplex PCR. The sample comprises over 45,000 clones, 95% to 98% of which are singletons, and approximately 1% rests with the top ten. The clonotype originates from a human donor in good health. The material sequenced was naive CD8+ T cells sorted from blood. V usage is TRBV6-1 and J usage is TRBJ2-5, with D possibly matching TRBD2 (5 bases). CDR3 protein: CASSEVLASETQYF. The CDR3 DNA is TGTGCCAGCAGTGAAGTTCTAGCCTCAGAGACCCAGTACTTC.